The 10 T cell receptor beta chains listed next were all sequenced from one sample in a study of T cells in tuberculosis. The table came from immunoSEQ multiplex PCR; TCRdb's copy has only in-frame clones and leaves some out. The data hold approximately 60,000 clones, with around 86% observed a single time. After thawing and overnight rest, PBMC were stained with GMM-loaded CD1B tetramer, viability dye and anti-CD3 for sorting. The CD1B tetramers carried C32 glucose monomycolate purified from Rhodococcus equi. Sequenced sample: CD1b-GMM tetramer-negative cells sorted from PBMCs. All receptors come from an adult woman with latent tuberculosis.

In this sample, this clone turned up once. V and J are TRBV28 and TRBJ2-7; 9 nucleotides line up with TRBD1. Germline CDR1 is MDHEN and CDR2 is SYDVKM. This CDR3 has 15 amino acids. Trimming removed 2 bases from V and 3 bases from J; junction bases left unmatched: 5. In DNA, the CDR3 is TGTGCCAGCAGTTTAACCGGGACAGGGATCTACGAGCAGTACTTC. This sequence encodes CASSLTGTGIYEQYF. The entire variable domain, with the rest obtained from reference TRBV28 and TRBJ2-7, is as follows: DVKVTQSSRYLVKRTGEKVFLECVQDMDHENMFWYRQDPGLGLRLIYFSYDVKMKEKGDIPEGYSVSREKKERFSLILESASTNQTSMYLCASSLTGTGIYEQYFGPGTRLTVT.

The chain has TRBV28 and TRBJ2-7, with D perhaps TRBD2 (5 bases). From germline, CDR1 is MDHEN and CDR2 SYDVKM. The CDR3 is made up of 12 amino acids. With 5 bases removed from V and 12 bases from J, the gap between germline ends came to 17 bases. CDR3 amino acids: CASSVHPEELYF. The CDR3 bases are TGTGCCAGCAGTGTCCACCCGGAGGAATTGTACTTC.

This CDR3 reads CASSPGVNEQFF. DNA for the CDR3: TGTGCCAGTTCCCCCGGGGTTAATGAGCAGTTCTTC. The chain links TRBV19 to TRBJ2-1; D possibly corresponds to TRBD2 (5 bases). V shed 8 bases and J shed 7 bases, with 12 bases lying between them. The CDR3 consists of 12 residues. Germline loops: CDR1 LNHDA, CDR2 SQIVND (reference sequence).

The chain joins TRBV6-1 to TRBJ1-5, with 11 bases fitting TRBD1. This CDR3 contains 16 residues. CDR1 MNHNS and CDR2 SASEGT come from the germline V gene. With V trimmed by 4 bases and J by 5 bases, 7 bases remained unmatched. The CDR3 protein is CASSGMDRGLDQPQHF. The DNA for the CDR3 is TGTGCCAGCAGTGGGATGGACAGGGGGCTGGATCAGCCCCAGCATTTT.

This clone was observed once. J is TRBJ1-2 and V is TRBV28, with D possibly being TRBD1 (6 bases). The CDR3 sequence is 14 residues long. Germline CDR1 MDHEN, CDR2 SYDVKM. V was cut by 5 bases and J by 5 bases, with 15 bases left in between. The CDR3 loop reads CASSPTGLGYGYTF. The DNA of the CDR3 is TGTGCCAGCAGTCCCACAGGGTTGGGGTATGGCTACACCTTC.

This sequence joins TRBV18 and TRBJ2-1; 16 positions match TRBD2. The CDR3 spans 15 residues. The germline V gene has CDR1 KGHSH and CDR2 LQKENI. The V gene end was trimmed by 3 bases and the J gene end by 10 bases; junction bases not matched to a gene: 3. CDR3 coding DNA: TGTGCCAGCTCACCCGGGACTAGCGGGAGGGGCGAGCAGTTCTTC. It specifies CASSPGTSGRGEQFF.

This chain joins TRBV11-2 and TRBJ1-1, with 10 bases aligning to TRBD1. Trimming at V came to 4 bases and at J to 1 base, leaving 6 bases not matched to a gene. There are 16 residues in the CDR3. Germline CDR1 and CDR2: SGHAT and FQNNGV. The CDR3 DNA reads TGTGCCAGCAGCTCAAGTCGGGACAGGGGGAACACTGAAGCTTTCTTT. The encoded protein is CASSSSRDRGNTEAFF.

The rearrangement joins TRBV6-5 to TRBJ2-3; TRBD2 aligns across 15 bases. The CDR3 spans 15 residues. Trimming took 6 bases from V and 6 from J; bases not matched to a gene: 4. Looked up from germline, CDR1 is MNHEY and CDR2 is SVGAGI. CDR3: CASSGLAGGPDTQYF. For the CDR3, the DNA is TGTGCCAGCAGCGGACTAGCGGGGGGGCCCGATACGCAGTATTTT.

The CDR3 DNA reads as TGTGCCAGCAGTTACCCCGGGGGTGGCTACACCTTC. Amino acids: CASSYPGGGYTF. The rearrangement joins TRBV6-5 to TRBJ1-2; weak D call: TRBD1 (5 bases). V lost 2 bases and J 7 bases, leaving 8 bases between the germline ends. Per the germline V gene, CDR1 is MNHEY and CDR2 is SVGAGI. The CDR3 is 12 residues long.

This chain joins TRBV13 and TRBJ1-2; no definite D call. This CDR3 spans 14 amino acids. The germline CDR1 and CDR2 sequences are PRHDT and FYEKMQ (reference sequence). The ends were cut back, 6 bases at V and 0 bases at J, with 11 bases in the middle. In nucleotides, the CDR3 is TGTGCCAGCAGACCATTCGGAGCTAACTATGGCTACACCTTC. This gives the protein CASRPFGANYGYTF.